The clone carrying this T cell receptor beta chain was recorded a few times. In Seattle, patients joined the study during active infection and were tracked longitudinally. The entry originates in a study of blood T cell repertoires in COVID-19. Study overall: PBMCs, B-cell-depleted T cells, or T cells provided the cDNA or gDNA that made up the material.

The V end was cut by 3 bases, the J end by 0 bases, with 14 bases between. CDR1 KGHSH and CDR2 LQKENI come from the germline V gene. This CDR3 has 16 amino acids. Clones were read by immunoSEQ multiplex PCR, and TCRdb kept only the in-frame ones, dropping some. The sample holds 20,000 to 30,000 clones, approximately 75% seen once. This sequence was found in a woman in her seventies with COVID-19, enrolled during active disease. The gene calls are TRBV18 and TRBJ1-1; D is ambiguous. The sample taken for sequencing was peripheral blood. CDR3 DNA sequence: TGTGCCAGCTCACCCCCAAATGGCCTCATGAACACTGAAGCTTTCTTT. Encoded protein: CASSPPNGLMNTEAFF.